The 10 T cell receptor beta chains in this list originate from one sample, sequenced in a study of cytomegalovirus exposure and HLA in healthy donors. The study ran its PCR with 60 Vbeta and 13 Jbeta primers. TCRdb's table, derived via immunoSEQ multiplex PCR, lists solely in-frame clones and lacks some. The sample includes about 180,000 clones, about three quarters of them seen just once. Sequencing used PBMCs. Receptor source: a man aged 18-30 years in good health and CMV-seronegative.

CDR3 loop: CASSLGNYEQYF. The DNA for the CDR3 is TGTGCCAGCAGCTTGGGTAATTACGAGCAGTACTTC. The chain is built from TRBV5-6 and TRBJ2-7; no clear D. Trimming shortened V by 0 bases and J by 4 bases, and 5 bases separated the two germline ends. CDR3 length: 12 residues. Germline lookup yields CDR1 SGHDT and CDR2 YYEEEE.

V and J are TRBV27 and TRBJ1-2, with 10 bases fitting TRBD1. This CDR3 comprises 12 residues. The V gene's germline CDR1 is MNHEY and CDR2 SMNVEV (reference sequence). Losses at the gene ends were 6 bases for V and 6 bases for J; bases not matched to a gene: 1. The DNA of the CDR3 is TGTGCCAGCAGCGGGACAGGGGATGGCTACACCTTC. It specifies CASSGTGDGYTF.

This clone was seen a few times. This chain joins TRBV2 and TRBJ2-4, with 7 nucleotides matching TRBD1. V trimming: 7 bases; J trimming: 5 bases; junction bases outside the gene matches: 11. Per germline, CDR1 SNHLY and CDR2 FYNNEI. The CDR3 is made up of 15 amino acids. CDR3 protein: CASIRETGLENIQYF. In DNA form, the CDR3 reads TGTGCCAGCATAAGGGAGACAGGGTTGGAAAACATTCAGTACTTC.

The sample holds a few counts of this clone. This chain uses TRBV5-1 with TRBJ2-1, with D possibly being TRBD1 (6 bases). The germline V gene has CDR1 SGHRS and CDR2 YFSETQ. This CDR3 comprises 16 residues. The ends were cut back, 5 bases at V and 0 bases at J, with 15 bases in the middle. Written as DNA, the CDR3 is TGCGCCAGCAGGGGGGCAAGTCCCGGCTCCTACAATGAGCAGTTCTTC. Its translation is CASRGASPGSYNEQFF.

V is TRBV10-3 and J is TRBJ1-5; D gene ambiguous. V lost 9 bases and J 0 bases, leaving 9 bases between the germline ends. CDR1 and CDR2 from the germline V gene are ENHRY and SYGVKD. CDR3 length: 13 amino acids. The CDR3 loop reads CAIAGDSNQPQHF. The CDR3 DNA sequence: TGTGCCATAGCAGGCGATAGCAATCAGCCCCAGCATTTT.

The gene calls are TRBV29-1 and TRBJ1-1, with TRBD1 as a possible D gene (5 bases). CDR3 length: 13 amino acids. V lost 6 bases to trimming and J lost 6 bases, with 17 bases between them. Germline CDR1 reads SQVTM; CDR2 reads ANQGSEA. CDR3 sequence: CSVYKGLKAEAFF. The CDR3 DNA is TGCAGCGTGTATAAGGGGCTAAAGGCTGAAGCTTTCTTT.

This clone turned up a few times. V usage is TRBV7-9 and J usage is TRBJ2-3; 7 nucleotides align to TRBD2. V shed 3 bases and J 2 bases; nucleotides not matched to a gene: 8. Germline-derived CDR1 and CDR2 are SEHNR and FQNEAQ (reference sequence). This CDR3 has 16 residues. The DNA of the CDR3 is TGTGCCAGCAGCTTCTCTGCGGGGGTGACCACAGATACGCAGTATTTT. Its protein product is CASSFSAGVTTDTQYF.

V is TRBV7-8 and J is TRBJ2-7, with 8 nucleotides matching TRBD1. Per germline, CDR1 SGHVS and CDR2 FQNEAQ. V dropped 7 bases and J dropped 4; count of bases not matched to a gene: 9. There are 14 residues in the CDR3. The CDR3 loop reads CASTRDRGGYEQYF. As DNA, the CDR3 is TGTGCCAGCACCCGTGACAGGGGAGGATACGAGCAGTACTTC.

The chain combines TRBV29-1 with TRBJ1-2; TRBD1 aligns across 8 bases. This CDR3 has 11 residues. Germline-derived CDR1 and CDR2 are SQVTM and ANQGSEA. With 4 bases clipped from V and 8 bases from J, the junction kept 3 bases outside the gene matches. In DNA form, the CDR3 reads TGCAGCGTTGCATCAGGGGGCGGCTACACCTTC. Translation: CSVASGGGYTF.

V and J are TRBV30 and TRBJ1-1, with D possibly TRBD1 on 5 matching bases. The V gene's germline CDR1 is GTSNPN and CDR2 SVGIG (reference sequence). The CDR3 totals 13 residues. The ends were cut back, 3 bases at V and 1 base at J, with 9 bases in the middle. The CDR3 reads CAWSITGNTEAFF. The CDR3 bases are TGTGCCTGGAGCATTACAGGGAACACTGAAGCTTTCTTT.